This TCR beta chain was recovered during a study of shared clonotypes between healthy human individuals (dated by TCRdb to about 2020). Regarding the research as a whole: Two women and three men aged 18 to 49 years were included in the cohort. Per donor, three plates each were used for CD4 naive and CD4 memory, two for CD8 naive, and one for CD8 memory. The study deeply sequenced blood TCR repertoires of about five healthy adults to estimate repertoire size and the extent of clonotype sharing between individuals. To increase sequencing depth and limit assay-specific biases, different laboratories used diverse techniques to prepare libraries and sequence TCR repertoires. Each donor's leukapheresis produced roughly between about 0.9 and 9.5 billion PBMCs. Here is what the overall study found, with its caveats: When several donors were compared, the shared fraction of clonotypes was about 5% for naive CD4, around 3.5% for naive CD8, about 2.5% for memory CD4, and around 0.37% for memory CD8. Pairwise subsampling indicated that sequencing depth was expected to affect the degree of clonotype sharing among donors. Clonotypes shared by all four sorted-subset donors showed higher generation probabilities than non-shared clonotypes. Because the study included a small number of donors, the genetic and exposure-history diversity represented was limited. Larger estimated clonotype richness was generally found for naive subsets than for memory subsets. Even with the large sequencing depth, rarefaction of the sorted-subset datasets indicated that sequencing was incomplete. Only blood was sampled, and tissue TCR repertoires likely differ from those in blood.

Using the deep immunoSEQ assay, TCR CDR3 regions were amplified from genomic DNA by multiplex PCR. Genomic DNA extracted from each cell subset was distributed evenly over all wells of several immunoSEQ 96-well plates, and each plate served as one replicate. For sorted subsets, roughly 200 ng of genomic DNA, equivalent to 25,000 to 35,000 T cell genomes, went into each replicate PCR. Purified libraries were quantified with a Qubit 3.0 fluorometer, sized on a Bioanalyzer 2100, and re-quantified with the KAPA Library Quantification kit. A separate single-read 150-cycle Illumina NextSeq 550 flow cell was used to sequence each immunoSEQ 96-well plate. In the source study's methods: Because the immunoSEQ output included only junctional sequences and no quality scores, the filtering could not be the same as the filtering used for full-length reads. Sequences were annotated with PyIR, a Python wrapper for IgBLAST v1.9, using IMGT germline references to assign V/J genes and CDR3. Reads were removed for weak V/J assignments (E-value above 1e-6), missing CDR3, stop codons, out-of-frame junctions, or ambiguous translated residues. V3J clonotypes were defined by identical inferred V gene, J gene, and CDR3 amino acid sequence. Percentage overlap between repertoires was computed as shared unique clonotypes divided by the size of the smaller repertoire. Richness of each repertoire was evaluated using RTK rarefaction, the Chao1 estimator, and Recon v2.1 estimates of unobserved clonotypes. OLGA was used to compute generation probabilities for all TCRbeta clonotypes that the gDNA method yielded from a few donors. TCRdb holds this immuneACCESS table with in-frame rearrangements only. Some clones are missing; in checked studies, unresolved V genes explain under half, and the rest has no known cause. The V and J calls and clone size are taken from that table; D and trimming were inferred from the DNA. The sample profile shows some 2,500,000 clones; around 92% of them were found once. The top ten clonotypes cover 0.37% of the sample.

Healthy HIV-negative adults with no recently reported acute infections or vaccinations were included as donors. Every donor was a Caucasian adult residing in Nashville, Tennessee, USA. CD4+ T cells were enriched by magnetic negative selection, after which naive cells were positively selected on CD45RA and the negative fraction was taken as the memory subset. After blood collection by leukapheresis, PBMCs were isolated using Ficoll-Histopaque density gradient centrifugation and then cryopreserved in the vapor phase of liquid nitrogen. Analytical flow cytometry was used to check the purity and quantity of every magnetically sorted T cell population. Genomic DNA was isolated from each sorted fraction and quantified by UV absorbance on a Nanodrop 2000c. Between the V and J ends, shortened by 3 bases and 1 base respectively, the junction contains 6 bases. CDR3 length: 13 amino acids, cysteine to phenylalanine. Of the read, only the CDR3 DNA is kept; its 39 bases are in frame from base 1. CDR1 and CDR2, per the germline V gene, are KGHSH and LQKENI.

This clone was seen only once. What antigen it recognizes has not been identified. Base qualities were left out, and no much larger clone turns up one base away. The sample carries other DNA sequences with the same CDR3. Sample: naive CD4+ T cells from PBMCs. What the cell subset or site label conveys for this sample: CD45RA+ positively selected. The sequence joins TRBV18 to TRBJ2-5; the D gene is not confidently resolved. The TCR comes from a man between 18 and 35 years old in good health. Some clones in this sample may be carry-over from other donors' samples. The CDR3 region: CASSPRSQETQYF. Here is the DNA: TGTGCCAGCTCACCCCGCAGCCAAGAGACCCAGTACTTC.